The clone carrying this T cell receptor (beta chain) was picked up a small number of times. The data are from a study of T cells after yellow fever vaccination. CDR1 and CDR2 (germline): SGHTA, FQGNSA. V dropped 5 bases and J dropped 6; count of bases not matched to a gene: 6. The CDR3 has 13 amino acids. TCRdb passed the 5' RACE reads through MiXCR, listing each CDR3 protein once. In the table there are about 350,000 distinct CDR3 sequences, about 7.8% of which are singletons. This rearrangement joins TRBV7-2 to TRBJ2-7; 8 positions agree with TRBD1. This receptor was obtained from a man between 18 and 29 years old who received the YFV17D yellow fever vaccine. The sample was PBMCs, taken more than 35 days after the first yellow fever vaccination. The CDR3 nucleotides are TGTGCCAGCAGCCAGGACAGGGCTTTCGAGCAGTACGTC. This translates into CASSQDRAFEQYV.